This T cell receptor beta chain was captured in a study of response to subunit inactivated influenza vaccine. General study points: The authors proposed limited new T cell recruitment per seasonal influenza vaccination.

Germline V gives CDR1 SGHKS, CDR2 YYEKEE (reference sequence). The CDR3 runs to 15 residues. With V trimmed by 1 base and J by 7 bases, 10 bases remained unmatched. In TCRdb, the RT-PCR reads were re-called with MiXCR into one record per CDR3 protein. The table shows more than 400,000 distinct CDR3 sequences, with approximately 7.7% occurring only once. At least ten counts were recorded for this clonotype. As yet, its antigen is unknown. The chain joins TRBV5-5 to TRBJ2-7, with 8 bases fitting TRBD2. Sequenced material: PBMCs from blood, taken roughly 24 months after vaccination. The sequence was collected from a man aged 50-75 years who received an inactivated influenza vaccine. CDR3 DNA: TGTGCCAGCAGCTTGACGACGGGAGGGCCCTTGGAGCAGTACTTC. Translating it yields CASSLTTGGPLEQYF.